The 29 T cell receptor beta chains reported below all come from one sample, sequenced in a study of human T cells and chemical hapten exposure (dated by TCRdb to 2020 to 2023). The library was generated by RACE. TCRdb records NextSeq 500 as the sequencer. TCRdb passed the public sequencing reads through fastp at Q25 and MiXCR, retaining productive beta sequences. Rows merge per CDR3 protein into single entries with the most common DNA and genes. The sample has 27,000 or so distinct CDR3 sequences on record, approximately 5.8% of them singletons. Of the sample, about 6% is held by the ten largest clones. The time point label for this specimen denotes: patch test 3, about 24 weeks after DPC sensitization. The intended sense of this specimen's treatment or condition label: therapeutic diphenylcyclopropenone sensitization with weekly scalp DPC. Sequencing used whole blood, obtained in connection with sensitization to the hapten diphenylcyclopropenone (DPC). These receptors were obtained from a man aged 25 to 40 with alopecia areata. Some clones in this sample may be carry-over from other donors' samples.

The chain has TRBV7-2 and TRBJ1-2; D unclear. This CDR3 is built from 11 residues. The V gene's germline CDR1 is SGHTA and CDR2 FQGNSA. V lost 6 bases, J lost 1 base, and 3 bases lay in between. The chain's CDR3 is CASSINYGYTF. The CDR3 DNA sequence: TGTGCCAGCAGTATTAACTATGGCTACACCTTC.

This clonotype was counted at least ten times. This sequence joins TRBV29-1 and TRBJ1-2; D uncertain. V lost 4 bases and J lost 1, with 7 bases in between. This CDR3 contains 12 residues. Germline V CDR1 and CDR2: SQVTM, ANQGSEA. The CDR3 coding sequence is TGCAGCGTTGGATACCTTAACTATGGCTACACCTTC. The encoded protein is CSVGYLNYGYTF.

This clonotype came up many times. The chain uses TRBV29-1 and TRBJ2-7; 10 nucleotides match TRBD2. The V gene's germline CDR1 is SQVTM and CDR2 ANQGSEA. The CDR3 totals 13 residues. J gave up 7 bases and V 4 bases, and 7 bases lay outside the gene matches. This CDR3 is CSVGASGRSEQYF. The DNA of the CDR3 is TGCAGCGTTGGAGCTAGCGGGAGAAGTGAGCAGTACTTC.

This clonotype was seen repeatedly, ten times or more. The chain uses TRBV30 and TRBJ2-1; D might be TRBD2 (6 bases). CDR1 and CDR2 (germline): GTSNPN, SVGIG (reference sequence). Trimming took 1 base from V and 8 from J, leaving 15 bases between them. This CDR3 comprises 14 residues. The CDR3 coding sequence is TGTGCCTGGAGTGGAGTCGGGAGAAACTATGAGCAGTTCTTC. Residues: CAWSGVGRNYEQFF.

In its sample, this clonotype was seen many times. The gene calls are TRBV7-2 and TRBJ2-7; possibly TRBD1 for D (5 bases). The CDR3 runs 15 residues. V dropped 2 bases and J dropped 2 bases, with 13 bases sitting between them. The germline gives CDR1 SGHTA, CDR2 FQGNSA. The chain's CDR3 is CASSLNWQGTYEQYF. In nucleotides, the CDR3 is TGTGCCAGCAGCTTAAACTGGCAGGGAACCTACGAGCAGTACTTC.

This clonotype was found many times. The V gene is TRBV18, the J gene TRBJ2-1; D not certain. Germline V lookup: CDR1 KGHSH, CDR2 LQKENI. Between the trimmed V and J ends, which lost 0 bases and 8 bases, there was a span of 14 bases. This CDR3 has 15 amino acids. CDR3 nucleotide sequence: TGTGCCAGCTCACCACCTGAGAGTCGATCCGATGAGCAGTTCTTC. Protein: CASSPPESRSDEQFF.

At least ten counts were recorded for this clonotype. The chain uses TRBV20-1 and TRBJ1-5, with D tentatively TRBD1 (6 bases). The CDR3 length is 14 residues. CDR1 is DFQATT, CDR2 SNEGSKA, per germline (reference sequence). Deletions cut 4 bases from V and 2 bases from J, with 12 bases between. CDR3 loop: CSAKNRQGNQPQHF. The CDR3 coding sequence is TGCAGTGCTAAAAACCGACAGGGCAATCAGCCCCAGCATTTT.

This clonotype was counted many times. V usage is TRBV18 and J usage is TRBJ1-1; D perhaps matches TRBD1 (5 bases). Germline V CDR1 and CDR2: KGHSH, LQKENI. The CDR3 length is 15 residues. The V end was cut by 4 bases, the J end by 3 bases, with 15 bases between. In DNA form, the CDR3 reads TGTGCCAGCTCACGGGAGGGCCTAGGGGACACTGAAGCTTTCTTT. It codes for CASSREGLGDTEAFF.

This clonotype has at least ten counts. The chain joins TRBV29-1 to TRBJ2-2; no firm D call. The CDR3 consists of 12 residues. Germline loops: CDR1 SQVTM, CDR2 ANQGSEA. Deletions cut 5 bases from V and 2 bases from J, with 6 bases between. The CDR3 sequence is CSVPLNTGELFF. In DNA, the CDR3 is TGCAGCGTTCCGCTCAACACCGGGGAGCTGTTTTTT.

Many counts were recorded for this clonotype. V is TRBV5-5 and J is TRBJ1-6; no clear D. CDR1 is SGHKS, CDR2 YYEKEE, per germline (reference sequence). The V and J ends lost 0 bases and 10 bases respectively, with 14 bases between them. CDR3 size: 15 residues. DNA for the CDR3: TGTGCCAGCAGCTTGGCCGGACCGCCTGGGTCACCCCTCCACTTT. Protein sequence: CASSLAGPPGSPLHF.

The rearrangement joins TRBV7-2 to TRBJ1-2; no clear D gene. The V end lost 2 bases, the J end lost 5 bases, and 6 bases lay between the germline ends. This CDR3 is built from 12 residues. CDR1 and CDR2 from the germline V gene are SGHTA and FQGNSA. The CDR3 here is CASSLHQYGYTF. DNA for the CDR3: TGTGCCAGCAGCTTACACCAGTATGGCTACACCTTC.

This clonotype appeared many times. The chain links TRBV29-1 to TRBJ2-5; D ambiguous. Trimming shortened V by 3 bases and J by 5 bases, and 7 bases separated the two germline ends. This CDR3 comprises 11 residues. The germline gives CDR1 SQVTM, CDR2 ANQGSEA. CDR3 residues: CSVDDFETQYF. The CDR3 region has the DNA TGCAGCGTTGATGATTTCGAGACCCAGTACTTC.

As regards this clonotype: This may be a read error, as it is one base from a much larger clone. The chain is built from TRBV28 and TRBJ2-7; D possibly corresponds to TRBD1 (6 bases). Germline V gene data show CDR1 as MDHEN and CDR2 as SYDVKM. This CDR3 spans 17 amino acids. Written as DNA, the CDR3 is TGTGCCAACAGTTCGCCCGAGGCAGGGGAAGGGGCCTACGAGCAGTACTTC. Amino acids: CANSSPEAGEGAYEQYF.

This clonotype was recorded many times. The chain carries TRBV7-2 and TRBJ2-7, with TRBD2 matching over 7 bases. The CDR3 runs 14 residues. V gave up 7 bases and J gave up 3 bases; unmatched junction bases: 9. Per the germline V gene, CDR1 is SGHTA and CDR2 is FQGNSA. CDR3 amino acids: CASTPRLADYEQYF. The CDR3 DNA is TGTGCCAGCACCCCTAGGCTAGCGGACTACGAGCAGTACTTC.

This clonotype was seen at least ten times. The V call is TRBV24-1, the J call TRBJ2-5; 8 positions match TRBD1. With 9 bases clipped from V and 2 bases from J, the junction kept 4 bases outside the gene matches. Germline V lookup: CDR1 KGHDR, CDR2 SFDVKD. The CDR3 runs to 13 residues. The CDR3 reads CATSQGDQETQYF. The CDR3 DNA reads as TGTGCCACCTCACAGGGGGATCAAGAGACCCAGTACTTC.

This clonotype was seen at least ten times. The chain joins TRBV6-5 to TRBJ1-2, with D uncertain. Germline-derived CDR1 and CDR2 are MNHEY and SVGAGI. Trimming took off 2 bases at V and 0 bases at J, with 10 bases between the two ends. The CDR3 loop spans 15 amino acids. CDR3 DNA sequence: TGTGCCAGCAGTTACGGAGCGGGAGCTAACTATGGCTACACCTTC. Its protein product is CASSYGAGANYGYTF.

This clonotype was picked up many times. This rearrangement joins TRBV11-2 to TRBJ2-7; 8 bases map to TRBD1. CDR3 size: 15 residues. Germline V gene sequence: CDR1 SGHAT, CDR2 FQNNGV. V shed 0 bases and J 3 bases; nucleotides not matched to a gene: 4. The CDR3 bases are TGTGCCAGCAGCTTAGAGACAGGGGCGTTCTACGAGCAGTACTTC. The encoded protein is CASSLETGAFYEQYF.

This rearrangement joins TRBV4-2 to TRBJ1-5; no clear D. Germline CDR1 and CDR2: LGHNA and YNFKEQ. Trimming stripped 1 base from V and 5 bases from J, with 9 bases between. The CDR3 spans 14 residues. The CDR3 loop reads CASSQVGRDQPQHF. The CDR3, as DNA: TGTGCCAGCAGCCAAGTCGGGAGGGATCAGCCCCAGCATTTT.

This clonotype was observed at least ten times. V and J are TRBV12-5 and TRBJ2-1, with 10 bases that match TRBD2. Looked up from germline, CDR1 is LGHNT and CDR2 is FRNRAP. The trim removed 7 bases at V and 10 bases at J, leaving 13 bases unmatched. This CDR3 contains 15 residues. In DNA form, the CDR3 reads TGTGCTAGTGCCCCCGGGACTAGCGTTGATCAGGAGCAGTTCTTC. Protein product: CASAPGTSVDQEQFF.

This clonotype has at least ten counts. The V and J genes are TRBV6-2 or TRBV6-3 and TRBJ1-1; no clear D gene. This CDR3 is 15 amino acids long. The V end was cut by 4 bases, the J end by 4 bases, with 16 bases between. Germline CDR1 is MNHEY and CDR2 is SVGEGT. The CDR3 DNA is TGTGCCAGCAGTTCGTTGTGGGCGGTTAGCACTGAAGCTTTCTTT. This sequence encodes CASSSLWAVSTEAFF.

This clonotype was found many times. The V call is TRBV7-2, the J call TRBJ2-6; D gene ambiguous. This CDR3 is 13 amino acids long. The germline V and J ends were trimmed by 3 bases and 3 bases, with 3 bases remaining between them. Germline CDR1 reads SGHTA; CDR2 reads FQGNSA. DNA of the CDR3: TGTGCCAGCAGCTTCTATGGGGCCAACGTCCTGACTTTC. Protein product: CASSFYGANVLTF.

The V gene is TRBV6-6, the J gene TRBJ1-1; a weak D match, TRBD1 (5 bases). The ends were cut back, 8 bases at V and 3 bases at J, with 7 bases in the middle. This CDR3 is built from 11 residues. Germline CDR1 reads MNHNY; CDR2 reads SVGAGI (reference sequence). The CDR3 DNA follows: TGTGCCAGCCGGGGGGACACTGAAGCTTTCTTT. It translates to CASRGDTEAFF.

This clonotype appeared many times. This chain joins TRBV29-1 and TRBJ2-2; D remains unclear. The CDR3 has 13 amino acids. V was clipped by 2 bases and J by 5 bases, with 9 bases between them. The V gene's germline CDR1 is SQVTM and CDR2 ANQGSEA. The CDR3 DNA follows: TGCAGCGTTGAAAAGGTCGGAACCGGGGAGCTGTTTTTT. Translation gives CSVEKVGTGELFF.

CDR3 DNA sequence: TGTGCCAGTAGCCTTGACAGTTATAGCAATCAGCCCCAGCATTTT. Amino acids: CASSLDSYSNQPQHF. The chain is built from TRBV19 and TRBJ1-5; the D gene is possibly TRBD1 (5 bases). This CDR3 is 15 amino acids long. Deletions cut 6 bases from V and 0 bases from J, with 12 bases between. Germline V gives CDR1 LNHDA, CDR2 SQIVND (reference sequence). The full variable domain, its missing parts supplied by reference TRBV19 and TRBJ1-5, is DGGITQSPKYLFRKEGQNVTLSCEQNLNHDAMYWYRQDPGQGLRLIYYSQIVNDFQKGDIAEGYSVSREKKESFPLTVTSAQKNPTAFYLCASSLDSYSNQPQHFGDGTRLSIL.

There are many counts of this clonotype. The chain is built from TRBV27 and TRBJ2-7, with TRBD2 as a possible D gene (5 bases). The V gene's germline CDR1 is MNHEY and CDR2 SMNVEV (reference sequence). The CDR3 totals 14 residues. V was pared by 6 bases and J by 2 bases, with 14 bases between. CDR3 sequence (DNA): TGTGCCAGCAGGGCCGAGGGATTCCCCTACGAGCAGTACTTC. Translation: CASRAEGFPYEQYF.

The chain joins TRBV12-3 or TRBV12-4 to TRBJ1-1; TRBD1 might be the D (5 bases). This CDR3 spans 14 amino acids. Deletions cut 6 bases from V and 5 bases from J, with 16 bases between. CDR3 nucleotides: TGTGCCAGCAGCCCCGGGCCCCGGGGGACTGAAGCTTTCTTT. Encoded protein: CASSPGPRGTEAFF.

This clonotype was recorded many times. The V call is TRBV6-6, the J call TRBJ2-2, with 8 bases that match TRBD2. The V segment lost 7 bases and the J segment 7 bases; nucleotides outside the gene matches: 8. CDR1 is MNHNY, CDR2 SVGAGI, per germline (reference sequence). The CDR3 runs 14 residues. CDR3 nucleotide sequence: TGTGCCAGCAACTCAGCGGGAGAGGGCGGGGAGCTGTTTTTT. Residues: CASNSAGEGGELFF.

This clonotype was counted between two and nine times. No conserved phenylalanine or tryptophan ends this CDR3, so it is likely a read error. The DNA is omitted, as the CDR3 cannot be located on it reliably, and the CDR3 follows TCRdb's listing. CDR3 protein: CASSSGQAPEGL. The V call is TRBV7-9, the J call TRBJ1-2; TRBD1 is the table's D call, not checked against the DNA. The CDR3 spans 12 residues, counting both ends. Germline-derived CDR1 and CDR2 are SEHNR and FQNEAQ (reference sequence).

This chain joins TRBV7-8 and TRBJ2-3; D may be TRBD1 (5 bases). V dropped 5 bases and J dropped 4 bases, with 7 bases sitting between them. CDR1 SGHVS and CDR2 FQNEAQ come from the germline V gene. The CDR3 length is 12 residues. CDR3 nucleotides: TGTGCCAGCAGCGGCAGGGCAGATACGCAGTATTTT. Translated, it gives CASSGRADTQYF.